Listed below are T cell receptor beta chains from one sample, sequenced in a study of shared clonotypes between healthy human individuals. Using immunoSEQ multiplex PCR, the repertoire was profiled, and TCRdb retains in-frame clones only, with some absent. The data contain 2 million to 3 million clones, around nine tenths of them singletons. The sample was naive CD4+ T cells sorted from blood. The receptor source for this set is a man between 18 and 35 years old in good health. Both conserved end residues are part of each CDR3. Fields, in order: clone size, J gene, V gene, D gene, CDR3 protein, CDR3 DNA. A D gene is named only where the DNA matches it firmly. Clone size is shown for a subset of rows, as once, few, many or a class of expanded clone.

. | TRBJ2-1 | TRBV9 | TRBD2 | CASSPPGSGRGPYNEQFF | TGTGCCAGCAGCCCGCCGGGCAGCGGGAGGGGACCCTACAATGAGCAGTTCTTC
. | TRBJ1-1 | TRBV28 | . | CASSLWTSLSNTEAFF | TGTGCCAGCAGTTTATGGACTAGCCTATCTAACACTGAAGCTTTCTTT
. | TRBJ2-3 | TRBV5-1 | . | CASTSQLYTDTQYF | TGCGCCAGCACCTCGCAGCTCTACACAGATACGCAGTATTTT
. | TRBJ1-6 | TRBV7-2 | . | CASSPRNNSPLHF | TGTGCCAGCAGCCCTCGAAATAATTCACCCCTCCACTTT
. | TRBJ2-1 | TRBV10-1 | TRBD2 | CASSGGLAGDNEQFF | TGCGCCAGCAGTGGGGGACTAGCGGGTGACAATGAGCAGTTCTTC
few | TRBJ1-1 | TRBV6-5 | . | CASSSGSGGEAFF | TGTGCCAGCAGTTCAGGGTCCGGTGGTGAAGCTTTCTTT
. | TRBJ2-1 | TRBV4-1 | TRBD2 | CASSLYHLAGGLSYNEQFF | TGCGCCAGCAGCCTATATCACCTAGCGGGGGGACTCTCCTACAATGAGCAGTTCTTC
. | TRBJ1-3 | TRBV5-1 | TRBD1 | CASSSTPGQGNTIYF | TGCGCCAGCAGTTCGACTCCGGGACAGGGAAACACCATATATTTT
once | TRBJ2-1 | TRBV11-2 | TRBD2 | CASSLITSGVNEQFF | TGTGCCAGCAGCCTAATCACTAGCGGGGTAAATGAGCAGTTCTTC
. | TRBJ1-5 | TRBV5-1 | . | CASSLEAGYQPQHF | TGCGCCAGCAGCTTGGAGGCGGGTTATCAGCCCCAGCATTTT
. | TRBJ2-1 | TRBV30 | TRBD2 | CAWTGGRRINNEQFF | TGTGCCTGGACGGGGGGGCGCCGAATAAACAATGAGCAGTTCTTC
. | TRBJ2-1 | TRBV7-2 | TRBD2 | CASSFLTSGNEQFF | TGTGCCAGCAGCTTTTTGACTAGCGGGAATGAGCAGTTCTTC
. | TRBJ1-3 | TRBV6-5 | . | CASSYSAGTGNTIYF | TGTGCCAGCAGTTACTCGGCAGGTACTGGAAACACCATATATTTT
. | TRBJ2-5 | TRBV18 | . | CASSPKGKETQYF | TGTGCCAGCTCACCAAAGGGGAAAGAGACCCAGTACTTC
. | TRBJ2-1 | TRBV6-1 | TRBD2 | CASSEALAVHEQFF | TGTGCCAGCAGTGAAGCACTAGCGGTCCATGAGCAGTTCTTC
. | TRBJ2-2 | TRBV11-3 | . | CASSLSSGWDSNTGELFF | TGTGCCAGCAGCTTATCGAGCGGGTGGGATTCGAACACCGGGGAGCTGTTTTTT
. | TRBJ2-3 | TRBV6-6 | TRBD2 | CASSFTSGGGTDTQYF | TGTGCCAGCAGTTTTACTAGCGGGGGAGGAACAGATACGCAGTATTTT
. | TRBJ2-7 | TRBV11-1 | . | CASRRTDTHEQYF | TGTGCCAGCAGGCGTACAGACACCCACGAGCAGTACTTC
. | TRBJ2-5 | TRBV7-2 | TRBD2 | CASSLAGLQETQYF | TGTGCCAGCAGCTTAGCGGGACTACAAGAGACCCAGTACTTC
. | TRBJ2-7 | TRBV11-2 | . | CASSLDRMEGHEQYF | TGTGCCAGCAGCTTAGATCGTATGGAGGGCCACGAGCAGTACTTC
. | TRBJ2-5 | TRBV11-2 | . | CASSLAGTQETQYF | TGTGCCAGCAGCTTAGCCGGGACCCAAGAGACCCAGTACTTC
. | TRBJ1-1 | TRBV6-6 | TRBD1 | CASISLGGGGVTEAFF | TGTGCCAGCATCTCCCTAGGGGGAGGGGGCGTCACTGAAGCTTTCTTT
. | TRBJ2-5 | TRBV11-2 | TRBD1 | CASSSGQGAWETQYF | TGTGCCAGCAGCTCGGGACAGGGGGCTTGGGAGACCCAGTACTTC
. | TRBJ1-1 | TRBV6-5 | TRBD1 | CASTRTGNTEAFF | TGTGCCAGCACCAGGACAGGGAACACTGAAGCTTTCTTT
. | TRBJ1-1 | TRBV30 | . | CAWEIWTVNTEAFF | TGTGCCTGGGAGATTTGGACTGTGAACACTGAAGCTTTCTTT
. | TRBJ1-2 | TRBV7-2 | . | CASSPGSASWGYTF | TGTGCCAGCAGTCCCGGATCGGCCTCGTGGGGCTACACCTTC
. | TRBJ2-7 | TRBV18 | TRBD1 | CASSRQGDLSYEQYF | TGTGCCAGCTCACGACAGGGCGACCTCTCCTACGAGCAGTACTTC
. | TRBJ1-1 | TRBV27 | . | CASSPLPGAGRAFF | TGTGCCAGCAGTCCTCTACCAGGCGCCGGCAGAGCTTTCTTT
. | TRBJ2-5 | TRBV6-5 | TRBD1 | CASSYSTGYQETQYF | TGTGCCAGCAGTTACTCGACAGGGTACCAAGAGACCCAGTACTTC
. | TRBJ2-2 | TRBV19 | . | CASSIEPGTGELFF | TGTGCCAGTAGTATTGAACCAGGCACCGGGGAGCTGTTTTTT
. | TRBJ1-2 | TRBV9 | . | CASSAIHRPDGYTF | TGTGCCAGCAGCGCCATACATCGGCCCGATGGCTACACCTTC
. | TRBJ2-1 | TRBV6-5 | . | CASSQMRVSYNEQFF | TGTGCCAGCAGCCAAATGCGGGTCTCCTACAATGAGCAGTTCTTC
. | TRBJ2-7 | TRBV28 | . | CASTRTSSAGEQYF | TGTGCCAGCACGCGGACATCGTCGGCGGGGGAGCAGTACTTC
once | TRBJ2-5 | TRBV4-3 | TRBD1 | CASSQGGTGKVGETQYF | TGCGCCAGCAGCCAAGGGGGGACAGGGAAAGTAGGGGAGACCCAGTACTTC
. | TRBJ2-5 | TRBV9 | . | CASSVGSRTNGRQETQYF | TGTGCCAGCAGCGTAGGGTCTCGGACCAACGGTAGACAAGAGACCCAGTACTTC
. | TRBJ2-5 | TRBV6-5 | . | CASSYRGKETQYF | TGTGCCAGCAGTTACAGGGGTAAAGAGACCCAGTACTTC
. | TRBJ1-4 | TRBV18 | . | CASSPPGQNEKLFF | TGTGCCAGCTCACCCCCCGGACAGAATGAAAAACTGTTTTTT
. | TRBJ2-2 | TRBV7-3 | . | CASSLTVDTGELFF | TGTGCCAGCAGCTTAACGGTCGACACCGGGGAGCTGTTTTTT
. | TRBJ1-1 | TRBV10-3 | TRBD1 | CAISDRGQKPEAFF | TGTGCCATCAGTGACAGGGGGCAGAAGCCTGAAGCTTTCTTT
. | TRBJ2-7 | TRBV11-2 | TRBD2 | CASSISSGSPGEQYF | TGTGCCAGCAGCATCTCTAGCGGGTCCCCTGGCGAGCAGTACTTC
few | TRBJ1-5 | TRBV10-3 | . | CATTDQQSNQPQHF | TGTGCCACCACCGACCAACAGAGCAATCAGCCCCAGCATTTT
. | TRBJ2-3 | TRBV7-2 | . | CATGAAVGVDTQYF | TGTGCCACAGGTGCGGCAGTAGGGGTAGATACGCAGTATTTT